This TCR beta chain was profiled in a study of high-grade serous ovarian cancer treatment subgroups. Turning to the study itself: On average, 14,192 reads and 7,000 to 8,500 unique TCR beta rearrangements were obtained per sample. Study-level results: Same-patient tumor repertoires overlapped at about 0.095 to 0.85; different patients barely overlapped. These tumor repertoires lack spatial information from bulk sequencing.

Tumor samples were taken before definitive surgery or chemotherapy. The assay was immunoSEQ multiplex PCR, and TCRdb's table has in-frame clones only and misses some. The sample has more than 10,000 clones, over 65% seen once; the top ten hold more than 3.5%. This clone is labeled as medium-sized (0.01 to 0.1%). Its cognate antigen is unknown. The source of this sequence is a human donor with high-grade serous ovarian cancer. Sequenced input: tumor tissue.

As DNA, the CDR3 is TGTGCCAGCAGCCAGCCCCAAGAGACCCAGTACTTC. Translating gives CASSQPQETQYF. The V call is TRBV7-2, the J call TRBJ2-5; D is ambiguous. Germline-derived CDR1 and CDR2 are SGHTA and FQGNSA. Trimming took off 5 bases at V and 1 base at J, with 5 bases between the two ends. The CDR3 is made up of 12 amino acids.